This passage covers 6 T cell receptor beta chains from one sample sequenced in a study of CD8 T cells in ankylosing spondylitis. Study-level results: Apparently characteristic of ankylosing spondylitis blood was a TCR beta motif (fewer than 10 highly homologous variants).

Antigen specificity for these receptors is unknown. One entry per CDR3 protein results from TCRdb running MiXCR on the 5' RACE reads. Here the sample spans 700,000 to 1,000,000 distinct CDR3 sequences, 10% to 15% being singletons. What was sequenced was blood, either unsorted or a sorted T cell fraction (not recorded which). The receptors originated from a male donor with ankylosing spondylitis.

This clonotype was counted ten times or more. The V gene is TRBV6-1, the J gene TRBJ1-4; no definite D call. Trimming removed 0 bases from V and 8 bases from J, with 4 bases in between. The germline V gene has CDR1 MNHNS and CDR2 SASEGT. The CDR3 has 12 residues. This CDR3 reads CASSEAWEKLFF. The CDR3 DNA reads as TGTGCCAGCAGTGAAGCGTGGGAAAAACTGTTTTTT.

This clonotype was observed a few times. This rearrangement joins TRBV29-1 to TRBJ1-1; 7 bases line up with TRBD1. The junction had 10 bases not matched to a gene; V was cut back by 8 bases and J by 4 bases. This CDR3 has 13 amino acids. Per germline, CDR1 SQVTM and CDR2 ANQGSEA. CDR3 in DNA: TGCAGCATTTCGCAGGGGGGAGGCACTGAAGCTTTCTTT. This sequence encodes CSISQGGGTEAFF.

There are many counts of this clonotype. The chain links TRBV7-9 to TRBJ2-5; D may correspond to TRBD1 or TRBD2 (5 bases each). The germline gives CDR1 SEHNR, CDR2 FQNEAQ (reference sequence). Trimming removed 8 bases at V and 2 bases at J, with 12 bases between. The CDR3 is 13 amino acids. CDR3 nucleotide sequence: TGTGCCAGCGTGCGAGGGGATCAAGAGACCCAGTACTTC. Translating it yields CASVRGDQETQYF.

The chain has TRBV9 and TRBJ1-6; maybe TRBD1 (5 bases). The CDR3 length is 15 residues. V was clipped by 7 bases and J by 8 bases, with 19 bases between them. CDR1 is SGDLS and CDR2 is YYNGEE in the germline V gene. DNA for the CDR3: TGTGCCAGCGGAGGGGCCGTGAAAAAGGATTCACCCCTCCACTTT. This encodes CASGGAVKKDSPLHF.

This clonotype appeared many times. The chain joins TRBV7-6 to TRBJ2-3; TRBD2 aligns across 7 bases. V shed 6 bases, J shed 0 bases, and the junction held 6 bases outside the gene matches. This CDR3 comprises 15 residues. The germline V gene has CDR1 SGHVS and CDR2 FNYEAQ. CDR3: CASSERGDSTDTQYF. The DNA for the CDR3 is TGTGCCAGCAGTGAGCGGGGCGATAGCACAGATACGCAGTATTTT.

J is TRBJ2-5 and V is TRBV29-1; the D gene is possibly TRBD1 (7 bases). The CDR3 covers 14 residues. Germline CDR1 and CDR2: SQVTM and ANQGSEA. Trimming took off 6 bases at V and 3 bases at J, with 17 bases between the two ends. The CDR3 is CSVAGTANEETQYF. For the CDR3, the DNA is TGCAGCGTCGCGGGGACAGCAAACGAAGAGACCCAGTACTTC.